Described below is a single T cell receptor (beta chain) sequence and its context. The antigen remains unidentified. The data stem from a study of response to subunit inactivated influenza vaccine. General study findings and limits: Seasonal influenza vaccination, on each occasion, was suggested by the authors to recruit few new T cells.

Each CDR3 protein gets one entry after TCRdb re-called the RT-PCR reads with MiXCR. Of more than 450,000 distinct CDR3 sequences in the sample, roughly 8.2% were seen once. Sequencing was performed on PBMCs from blood, taken around 25 months after vaccination. This TCR derives from a man between 45 and 75 years old who received an inactivated influenza vaccine.

Here the CDR3 DNA reads TGCAGTGCTAGACCCCCAACAGGGTCCAATGAAGCTTTCTTT. This gives the protein CSARPPTGSNEAFF. V gene TRBV20-1 combines with J gene TRBJ1-1; D possibly corresponds to TRBD1 (6 bases). The CDR3 runs 14 residues. Germline values: CDR1 DFQATT, CDR2 SNEGSKA (reference sequence). Between the trimmed V and J ends, which lost 2 bases and 7 bases, there was a span of 17 bases.